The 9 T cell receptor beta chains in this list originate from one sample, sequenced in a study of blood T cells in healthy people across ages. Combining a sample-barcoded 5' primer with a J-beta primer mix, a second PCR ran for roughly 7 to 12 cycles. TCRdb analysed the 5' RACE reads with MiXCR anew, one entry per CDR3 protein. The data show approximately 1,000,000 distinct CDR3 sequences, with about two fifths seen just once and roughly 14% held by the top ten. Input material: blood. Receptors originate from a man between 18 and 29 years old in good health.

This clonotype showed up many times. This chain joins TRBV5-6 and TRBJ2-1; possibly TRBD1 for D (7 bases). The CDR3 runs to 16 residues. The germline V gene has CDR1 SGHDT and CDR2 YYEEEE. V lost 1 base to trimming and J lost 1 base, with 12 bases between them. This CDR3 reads CASSLQGEVSYNEQFF. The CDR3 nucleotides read TGTGCCAGCAGCTTGCAGGGGGAGGTATCCTACAATGAGCAGTTCTTC.

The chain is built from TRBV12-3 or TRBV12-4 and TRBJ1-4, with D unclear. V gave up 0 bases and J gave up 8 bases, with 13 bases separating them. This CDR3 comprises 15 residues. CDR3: CASSLATAAPEKLFF. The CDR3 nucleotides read TGTGCCAGCAGTTTAGCGACGGCAGCCCCCGAAAAACTGTTTTTT.

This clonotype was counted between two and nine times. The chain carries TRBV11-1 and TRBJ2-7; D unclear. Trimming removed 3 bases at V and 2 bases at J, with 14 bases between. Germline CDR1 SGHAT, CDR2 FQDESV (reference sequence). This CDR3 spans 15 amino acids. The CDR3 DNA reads TGTGCCAGCAGCTTTCGTCCCCGAGGACCCTACGAGCAGTACTTC. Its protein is CASSFRPRGPYEQYF.

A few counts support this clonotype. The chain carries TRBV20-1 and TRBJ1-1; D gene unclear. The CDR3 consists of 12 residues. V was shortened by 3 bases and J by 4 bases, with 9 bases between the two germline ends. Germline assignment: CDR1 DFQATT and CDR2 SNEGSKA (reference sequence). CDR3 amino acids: CSARWAGTEAFF. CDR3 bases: TGCAGTGCTAGGTGGGCTGGCACTGAAGCTTTCTTT.

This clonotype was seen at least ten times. CDR3 DNA sequence: TGTGCCATCAGTGAAGACTCTGGGGCCAACGTCCTGACTTTC. Translated: CAISEDSGANVLTF. This chain connects TRBV10-3 to TRBJ2-6; no clear D. CDR1 and CDR2 (germline): ENHRY, SYGVKD. V was clipped by 3 bases and J by 0 bases, with 3 bases between them. The CDR3 length is 14 residues.

CDR3 sequence (DNA): TGCGCCAGCAGCTTGTGGGGGGGGGACACTGAAGCTTTCTTT. Translated: CASSLWGGDTEAFF. This rearrangement joins TRBV5-1 to TRBJ1-1; D possibly corresponds to TRBD1 (5 bases). V lost 1 base and J 3 bases, leaving 10 bases between the germline ends. The germline gives CDR1 SGHRS, CDR2 YFSETQ. This CDR3 spans 14 amino acids.

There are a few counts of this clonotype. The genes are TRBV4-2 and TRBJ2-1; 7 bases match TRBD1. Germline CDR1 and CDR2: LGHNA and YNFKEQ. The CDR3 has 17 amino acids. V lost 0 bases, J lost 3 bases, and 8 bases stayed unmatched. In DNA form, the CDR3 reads TGTGCCAGCAGCCAAGAGTACAAGGGGGCTGTCTACAATGAGCAGTTCTTC. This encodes CASSQEYKGAVYNEQFF.

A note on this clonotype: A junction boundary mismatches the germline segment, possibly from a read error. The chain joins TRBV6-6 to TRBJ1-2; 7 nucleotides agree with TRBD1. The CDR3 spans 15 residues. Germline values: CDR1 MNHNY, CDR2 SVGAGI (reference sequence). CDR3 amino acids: CASRSLRDRECGCTF. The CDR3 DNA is TGTGCCAGCAGGAGTCTTCGAGACAGGGAATGTGGCTGCACCTTC.

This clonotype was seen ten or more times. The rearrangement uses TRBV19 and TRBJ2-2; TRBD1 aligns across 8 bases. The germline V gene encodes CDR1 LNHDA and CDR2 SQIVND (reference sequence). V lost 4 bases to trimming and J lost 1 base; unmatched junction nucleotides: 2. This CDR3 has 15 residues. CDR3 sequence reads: CASSSGQGNTGELFF. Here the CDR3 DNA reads TGTGCCAGTAGTAGTGGACAGGGGAACACCGGGGAGCTGTTTTTT.